This TCR beta chain was captured in a study of beta chain features in type 1 diabetes. Study-wide background: Healthy donors and patients showed comparable age, gender and cell yields.

Every isolated RNA sample was fully reverse transcribed, so sequencing captured expressed TCRB transcripts. The table came from immunoSEQ multiplex PCR; TCRdb's copy has only in-frame clones and leaves some out. This sample has about 260,000 clones; just over 20% occur once, and the top ten carry 0.028%. The CDR3 is made up of 15 amino acids. Germline V CDR1 and CDR2: SNHLY, FYNNEI. V gave up 0 bases and J gave up 6 bases, with 15 bases separating them. This clone appeared a few times. Its target is unknown. Study-wide points: Shorter TCRB CDR3s, moderately but significantly so, marked every one of the four CD4+ subsets in Type 1 diabetes patients. The naive, central memory and Treg TCRB repertoires showed an apparent similarity that was greater among patients than among healthy donors. Shorter templates might be favored by PCR, equally in patients and controls.

The TCR was taken from a woman in her 40s with type 1 diabetes. Sequencing was performed on naive CD4+ T cells from blood. V gene TRBV2 combines with J gene TRBJ2-7; the D gene is possibly TRBD2 (6 bases). For the CDR3, the DNA is TGTGCCAGCAGTGAAGCGCTTCAGGGAGGCGGCGAGCAGTACTTC. Amino acid sequence: CASSEALQGGGEQYF.